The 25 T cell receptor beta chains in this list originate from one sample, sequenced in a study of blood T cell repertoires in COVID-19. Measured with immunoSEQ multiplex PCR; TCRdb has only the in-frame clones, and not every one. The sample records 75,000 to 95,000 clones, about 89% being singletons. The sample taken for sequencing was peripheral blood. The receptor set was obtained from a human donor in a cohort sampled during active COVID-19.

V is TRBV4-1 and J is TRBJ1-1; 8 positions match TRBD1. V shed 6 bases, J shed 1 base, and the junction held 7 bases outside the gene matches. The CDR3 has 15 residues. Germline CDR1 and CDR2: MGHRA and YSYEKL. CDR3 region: CASRATGGGNTEAFF. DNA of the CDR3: TGCGCCAGCAGAGCTACAGGGGGAGGGAACACTGAAGCTTTCTTT.

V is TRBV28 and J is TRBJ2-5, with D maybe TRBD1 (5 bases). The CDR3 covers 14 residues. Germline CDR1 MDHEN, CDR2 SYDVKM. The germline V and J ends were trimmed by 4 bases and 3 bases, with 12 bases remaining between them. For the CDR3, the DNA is TGTGCCAGCAGTTCGAGCAGCAGGGAAGAGACCCAGTACTTC. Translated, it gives CASSSSSREETQYF.

In nucleotides, the CDR3 is TGTGCCAGCACCAATGGGCCTTCCTACGAGCAGTACTTC. It is translated as CASTNGPSYEQYF. The V and J genes are TRBV28 and TRBJ2-7, with unresolved D. Deletions cut 7 bases from V and 1 base from J, with 11 bases between. CDR1 and CDR2 (germline): MDHEN, SYDVKM. This CDR3 contains 13 residues.

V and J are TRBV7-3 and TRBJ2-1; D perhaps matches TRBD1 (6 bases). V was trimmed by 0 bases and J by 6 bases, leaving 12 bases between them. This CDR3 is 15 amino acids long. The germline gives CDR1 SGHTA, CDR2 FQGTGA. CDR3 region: CASSLTRVRGNEQFF. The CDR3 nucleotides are TGTGCCAGCAGCTTAACGAGGGTCAGGGGCAATGAGCAGTTCTTC.

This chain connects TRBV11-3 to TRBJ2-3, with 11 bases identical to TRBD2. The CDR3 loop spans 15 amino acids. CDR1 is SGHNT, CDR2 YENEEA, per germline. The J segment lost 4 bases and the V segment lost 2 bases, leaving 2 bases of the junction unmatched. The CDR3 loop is CASSLLAGGSDTQYF. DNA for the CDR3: TGTGCCAGCAGCTTACTAGCGGGAGGATCAGATACGCAGTATTTT.

CDR3 nucleotide sequence: TGTGCCAGCAGCAAAGCCCGGACAGGGGGAAACACTGAAGCTTTCTTT. This sequence encodes CASSKARTGGNTEAFF. The rearrangement links TRBV21-1 to TRBJ1-1; the table assigns TRBD1, which was not confirmed against the DNA. TRBV21-1 is classified as a pseudogene. The CDR3 extends over 16 amino acids.

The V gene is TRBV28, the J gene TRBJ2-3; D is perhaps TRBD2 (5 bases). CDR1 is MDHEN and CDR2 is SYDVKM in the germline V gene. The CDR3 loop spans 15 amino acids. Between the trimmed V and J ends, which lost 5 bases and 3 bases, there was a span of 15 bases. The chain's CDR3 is CASSRSPDSTDTQYF. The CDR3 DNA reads TGTGCCAGCAGTCGGTCCCCGGACTCTACAGATACGCAGTATTTT.

DNA for the CDR3: TGTGCCAGCAGCAAGGACAGGGGGAGCAATCAGCCCCAGCATTTT. Residues: CASSKDRGSNQPQHF. The chain carries TRBV6-4 and TRBJ1-5; 10 positions agree with TRBD1. V dropped 6 bases and J dropped 1; count of bases not matched to a gene: 3. The CDR3 runs 15 residues. The germline V gene encodes CDR1 MRHNA and CDR2 SNTAGT.

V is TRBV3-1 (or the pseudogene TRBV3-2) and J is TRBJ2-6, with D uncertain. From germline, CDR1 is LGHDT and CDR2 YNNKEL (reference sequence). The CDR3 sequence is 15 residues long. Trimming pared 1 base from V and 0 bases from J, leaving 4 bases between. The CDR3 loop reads CASSQAFSGANVLTF. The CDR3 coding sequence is TGTGCCAGCAGCCAAGCATTCTCTGGGGCCAACGTCCTGACTTTC.

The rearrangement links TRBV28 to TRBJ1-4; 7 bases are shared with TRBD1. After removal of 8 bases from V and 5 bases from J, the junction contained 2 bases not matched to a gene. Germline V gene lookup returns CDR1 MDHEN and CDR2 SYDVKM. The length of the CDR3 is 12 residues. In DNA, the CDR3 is TGTGCCAGCCAGACAGGGAATGAAAAACTGTTTTTT. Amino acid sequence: CASQTGNEKLFF.

CDR3 loop: CASSLEVQQETQYF. The CDR3 DNA reads as TGCGCCAGCAGCTTGGAGGTACAGCAAGAGACCCAGTACTTC. The chain is built from TRBV5-1 and TRBJ2-5; D ambiguous. There are 14 residues in the CDR3. Deletions cut 0 bases from V and 2 bases from J, with 8 bases between. Germline CDR1 reads SGHRS; CDR2 reads YFSETQ. Combining the CDR3 with reference TRBV5-1 and TRBJ2-5 gives the whole variable domain KAGVTQTPRYLIKTRGQQVTLSCSPISGHRSVSWYQQTPGQGLQFLFEYFSETQRNKGNFPGRFSGRQFSNSRSEMNVSTLELGDSALYLCASSLEVQQETQYFGPGTRLLVL.

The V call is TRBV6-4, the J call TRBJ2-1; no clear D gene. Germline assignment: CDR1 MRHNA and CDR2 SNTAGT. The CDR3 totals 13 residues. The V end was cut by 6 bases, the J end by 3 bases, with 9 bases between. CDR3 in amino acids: CASSKTFYNEQFF. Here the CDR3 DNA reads TGTGCCAGCAGCAAGACTTTCTACAATGAGCAGTTCTTC.

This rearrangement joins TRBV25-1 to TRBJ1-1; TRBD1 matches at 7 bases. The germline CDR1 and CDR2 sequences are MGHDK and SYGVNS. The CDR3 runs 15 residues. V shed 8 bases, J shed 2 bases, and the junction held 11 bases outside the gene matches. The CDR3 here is CASVRTGGENTEAFF. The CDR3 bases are TGTGCCAGCGTTAGGACAGGAGGGGAAAACACTGAAGCTTTCTTT.

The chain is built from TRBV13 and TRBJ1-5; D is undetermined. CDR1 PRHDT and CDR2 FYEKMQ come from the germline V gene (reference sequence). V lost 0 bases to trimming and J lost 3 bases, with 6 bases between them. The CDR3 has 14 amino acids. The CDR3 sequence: CASSLGAHNQPQHF. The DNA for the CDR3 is TGTGCCAGCAGCTTAGGGGCCCACAATCAGCCCCAGCATTTT.

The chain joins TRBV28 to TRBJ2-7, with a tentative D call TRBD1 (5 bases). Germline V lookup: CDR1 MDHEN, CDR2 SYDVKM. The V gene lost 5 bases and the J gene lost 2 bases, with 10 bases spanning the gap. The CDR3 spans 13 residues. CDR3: CASSPGHTYEQYF. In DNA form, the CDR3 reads TGTGCCAGCAGTCCTGGACACACCTACGAGCAGTACTTC.

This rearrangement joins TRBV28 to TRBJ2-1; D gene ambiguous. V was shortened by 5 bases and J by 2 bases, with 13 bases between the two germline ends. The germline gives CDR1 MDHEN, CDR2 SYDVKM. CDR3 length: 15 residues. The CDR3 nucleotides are TGTGCCAGCAGTGCCCTCCTGGGCCCCTACAATGAGCAGTTCTTC. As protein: CASSALLGPYNEQFF. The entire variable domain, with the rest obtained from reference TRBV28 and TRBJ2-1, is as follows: DVKVTQSSRYLVKRTGEKVFLECVQDMDHENMFWYRQDPGLGLRLIYFSYDVKMKEKGDIPEGYSVSREKKERFSLILESASTNQTSMYLCASSALLGPYNEQFFGPGTRLTVL.

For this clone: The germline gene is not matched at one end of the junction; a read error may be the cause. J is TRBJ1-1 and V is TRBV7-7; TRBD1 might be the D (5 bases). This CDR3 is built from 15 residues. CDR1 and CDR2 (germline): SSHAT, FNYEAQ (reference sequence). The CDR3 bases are TGTGCTAGCAGCTCCCCCGGGACTTCGCGCACTGAAGCTTTCTTT. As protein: CASSSPGTSRTEAFF.

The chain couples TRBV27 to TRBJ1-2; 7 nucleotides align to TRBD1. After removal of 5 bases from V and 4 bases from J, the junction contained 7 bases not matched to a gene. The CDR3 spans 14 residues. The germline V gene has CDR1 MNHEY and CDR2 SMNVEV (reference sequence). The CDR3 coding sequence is TGTGCCAGCAGTCCCCGACAGGGACCCTATGGCTACACCTTC. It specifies CASSPRQGPYGYTF.

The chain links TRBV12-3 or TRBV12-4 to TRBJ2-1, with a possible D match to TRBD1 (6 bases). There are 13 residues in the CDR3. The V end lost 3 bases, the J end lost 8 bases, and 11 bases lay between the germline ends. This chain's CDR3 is CASSFNRVDEQFF. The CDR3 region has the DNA TGTGCCAGCAGTTTTAACAGGGTGGATGAGCAGTTCTTC.

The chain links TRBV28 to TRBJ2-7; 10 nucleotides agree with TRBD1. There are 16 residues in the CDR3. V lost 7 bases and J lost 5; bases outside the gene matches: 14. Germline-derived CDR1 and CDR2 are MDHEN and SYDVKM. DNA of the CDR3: TGTGCCAGCACCGACAGCCCTGGGACAGGGGACCACGAGCAGTACTTC. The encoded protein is CASTDSPGTGDHEQYF.

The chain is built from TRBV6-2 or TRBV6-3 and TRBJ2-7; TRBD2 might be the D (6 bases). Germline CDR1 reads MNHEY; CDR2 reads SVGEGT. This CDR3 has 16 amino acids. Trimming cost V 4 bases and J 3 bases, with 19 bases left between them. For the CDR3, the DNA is TGTGCCAGCAGTTCCGGGGGTGGCGGGTTTTACTACGAGCAGTACTTC. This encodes CASSSGGGGFYYEQYF.

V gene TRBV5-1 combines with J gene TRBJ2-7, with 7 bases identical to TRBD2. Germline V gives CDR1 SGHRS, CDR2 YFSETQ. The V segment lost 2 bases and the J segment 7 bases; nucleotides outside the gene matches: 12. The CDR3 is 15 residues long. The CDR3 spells CASSFTASGLREQYF. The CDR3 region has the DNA TGCGCCAGCAGCTTTACGGCTAGCGGCCTCCGGGAGCAGTACTTC.

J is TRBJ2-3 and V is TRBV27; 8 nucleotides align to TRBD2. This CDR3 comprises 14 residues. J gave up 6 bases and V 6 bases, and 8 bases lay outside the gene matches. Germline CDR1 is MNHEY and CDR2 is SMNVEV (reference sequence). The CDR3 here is CASRGHGRVDTQYF. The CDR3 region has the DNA TGTGCCAGCAGGGGGCACGGGAGGGTGGATACGCAGTATTTT.

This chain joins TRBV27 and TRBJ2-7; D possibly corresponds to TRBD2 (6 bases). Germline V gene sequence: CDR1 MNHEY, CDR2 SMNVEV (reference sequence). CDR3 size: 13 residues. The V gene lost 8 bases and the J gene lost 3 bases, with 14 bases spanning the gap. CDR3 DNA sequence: TGTGCCAGCTCCCGAGACGGGGGCTACGAGCAGTACTTC. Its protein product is CASSRDGGYEQYF.

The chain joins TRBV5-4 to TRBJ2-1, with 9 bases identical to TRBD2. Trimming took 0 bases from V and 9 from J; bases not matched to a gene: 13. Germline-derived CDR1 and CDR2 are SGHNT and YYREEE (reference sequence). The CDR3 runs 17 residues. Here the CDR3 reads CASSLGPLAGLTGEQFF. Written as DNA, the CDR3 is TGTGCCAGCAGCTTGGGTCCCCTAGCGGGGCTCACCGGTGAGCAGTTCTTC. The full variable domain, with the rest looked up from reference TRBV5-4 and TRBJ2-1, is ETGVTQSPTHLIKTRGQQVTLRCSSQSGHNTVSWYQQALGQGPQFIFQYYREEENGRGNFPPRFSGLQFPNYSSELNVNALELDDSALYLCASSLGPLAGLTGEQFFGPGTRLTVL.